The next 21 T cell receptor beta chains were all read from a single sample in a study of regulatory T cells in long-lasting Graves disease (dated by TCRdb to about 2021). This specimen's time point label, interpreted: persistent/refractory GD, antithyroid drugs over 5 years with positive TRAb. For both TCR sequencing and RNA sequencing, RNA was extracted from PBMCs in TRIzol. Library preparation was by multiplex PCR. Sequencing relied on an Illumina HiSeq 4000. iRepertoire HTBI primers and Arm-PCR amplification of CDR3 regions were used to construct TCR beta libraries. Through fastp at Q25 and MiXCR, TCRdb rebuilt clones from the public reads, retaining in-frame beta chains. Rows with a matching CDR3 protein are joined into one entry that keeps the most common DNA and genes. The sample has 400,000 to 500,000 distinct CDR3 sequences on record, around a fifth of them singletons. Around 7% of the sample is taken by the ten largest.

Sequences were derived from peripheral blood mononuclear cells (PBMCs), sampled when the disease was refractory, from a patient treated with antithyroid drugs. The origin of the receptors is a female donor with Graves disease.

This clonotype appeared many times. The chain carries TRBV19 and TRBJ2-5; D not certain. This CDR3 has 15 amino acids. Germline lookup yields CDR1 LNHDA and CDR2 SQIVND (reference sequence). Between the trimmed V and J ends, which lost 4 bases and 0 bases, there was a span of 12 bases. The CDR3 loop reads CASSSWDADQETQYF. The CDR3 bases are TGTGCCAGTAGTAGCTGGGATGCAGACCAAGAGACCCAGTACTTC.

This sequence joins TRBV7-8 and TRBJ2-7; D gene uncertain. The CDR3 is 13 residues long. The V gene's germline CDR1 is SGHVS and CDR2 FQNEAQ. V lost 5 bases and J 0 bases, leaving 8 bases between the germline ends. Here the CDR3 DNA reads TGTGCCAGCAGCCCCATGAGCTCCTACGAGCAGTACTTC. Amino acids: CASSPMSSYEQYF.

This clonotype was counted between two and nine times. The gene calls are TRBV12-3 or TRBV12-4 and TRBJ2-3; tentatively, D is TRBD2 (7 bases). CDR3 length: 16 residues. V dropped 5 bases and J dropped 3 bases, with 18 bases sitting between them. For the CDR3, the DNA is TGTGCCAGCAGTGCCCCCCCCAGGGGAGGGACAGATACGCAGTATTTT. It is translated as CASSAPPRGGTDTQYF.

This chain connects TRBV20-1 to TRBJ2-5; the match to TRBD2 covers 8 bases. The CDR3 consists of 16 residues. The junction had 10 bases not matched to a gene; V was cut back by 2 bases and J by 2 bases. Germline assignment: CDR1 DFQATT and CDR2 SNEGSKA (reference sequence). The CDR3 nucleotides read TGCAGTGCTAGAACCTCAAAGCGGGGGATTCAAGAGACCCAGTACTTC. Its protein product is CSARTSKRGIQETQYF.

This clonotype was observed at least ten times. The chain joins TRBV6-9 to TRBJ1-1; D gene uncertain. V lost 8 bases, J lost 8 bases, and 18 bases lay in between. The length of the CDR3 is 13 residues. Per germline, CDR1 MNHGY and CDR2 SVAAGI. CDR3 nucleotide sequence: TGTGCCAGCCGTTTCGAGGCCGTCGGGGAAGCTTTCTTT. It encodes CASRFEAVGEAFF.

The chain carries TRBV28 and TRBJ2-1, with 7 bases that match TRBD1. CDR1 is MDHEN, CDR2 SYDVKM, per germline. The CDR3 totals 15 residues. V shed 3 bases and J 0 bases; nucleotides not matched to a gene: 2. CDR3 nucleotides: TGTGCCAGCAGTTTTGGGGACAGCTCCTACAATGAGCAGTTCTTC. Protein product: CASSFGDSSYNEQFF.

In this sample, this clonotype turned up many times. The CDR3 here is CASGTIQEGTEAFF. CDR3 nucleotide sequence: TGTGCCAGCGGCACAATCCAAGAAGGGACTGAAGCTTTCTTT. The rearrangement links TRBV6-1 to TRBJ1-1; the D is unclear. Deletions cut 8 bases from V and 5 bases from J, with 18 bases between. Germline loops: CDR1 MNHNS, CDR2 SASEGT. This CDR3 is built from 14 residues.

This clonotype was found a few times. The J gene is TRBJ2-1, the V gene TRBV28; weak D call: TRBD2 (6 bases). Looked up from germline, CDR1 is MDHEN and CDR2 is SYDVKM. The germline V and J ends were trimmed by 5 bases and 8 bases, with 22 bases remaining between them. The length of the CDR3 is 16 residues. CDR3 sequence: CASSPHGGTGSDEQFF. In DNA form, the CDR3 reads TGTGCCAGCAGTCCCCATGGCGGGACGGGCAGCGATGAGCAGTTCTTC.

The CDR3 DNA reads TGTGCCAGCAGCTTATTCGGAGGCGGGAGCTCCTACAATGAGCAGTTCTTC. It codes for CASSLFGGGSSYNEQFF. V usage is TRBV7-6 and J usage is TRBJ2-1; 7 nucleotides align to TRBD2. Germline loops: CDR1 SGHVS, CDR2 FNYEAQ. V lost 2 bases, J lost 0 bases, and 7 bases stayed unmatched. CDR3 length: 17 amino acids.

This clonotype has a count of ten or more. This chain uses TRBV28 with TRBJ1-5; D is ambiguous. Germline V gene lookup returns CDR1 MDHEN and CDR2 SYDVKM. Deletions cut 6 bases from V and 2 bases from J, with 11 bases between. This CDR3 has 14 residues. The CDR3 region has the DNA TGTGCCAGCAGGGTGTTTGGTGGCAATCAGCCCCAGCATTTT. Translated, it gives CASRVFGGNQPQHF.

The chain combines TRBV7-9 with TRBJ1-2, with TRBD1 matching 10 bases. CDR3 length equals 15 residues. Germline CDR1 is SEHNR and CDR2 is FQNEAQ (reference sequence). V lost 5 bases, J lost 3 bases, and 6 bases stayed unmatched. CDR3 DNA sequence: TGTGCCAGCAGCCTGACAGGGGGCGCAGACTATGGCTACACCTTC. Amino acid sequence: CASSLTGGADYGYTF. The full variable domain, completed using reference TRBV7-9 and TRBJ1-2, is DTGVSQNPRHKITKRGQNVTFRCDPISEHNRLYWYRQTLGQGPEFLTYFQNEAQLEKSRLLSDRFSAERPKGSFSTLEIQRTEQGDSAMYLCASSLTGGADYGYTFGSGTRLTVV.

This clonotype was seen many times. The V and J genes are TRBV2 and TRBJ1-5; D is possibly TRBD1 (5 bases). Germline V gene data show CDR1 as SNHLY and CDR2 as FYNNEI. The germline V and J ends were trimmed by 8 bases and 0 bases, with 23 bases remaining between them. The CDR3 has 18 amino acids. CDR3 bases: TGTGCCAGCCTGGAGGGGCAGGGAGGTCCTTATAGCAATCAGCCCCAGCATTTT. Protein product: CASLEGQGGPYSNQPQHF. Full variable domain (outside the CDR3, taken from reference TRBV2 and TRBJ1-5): EPEVTQTPSHQVTQMGQEVILRCVPISNHLYFYWYRQILGQKVEFLVSFYNNEISEKSEIFDDQFSVERPDGSNFTLKIRSTKLEDSAMYFCASLEGQGGPYSNQPQHFGDGTRLSIL.

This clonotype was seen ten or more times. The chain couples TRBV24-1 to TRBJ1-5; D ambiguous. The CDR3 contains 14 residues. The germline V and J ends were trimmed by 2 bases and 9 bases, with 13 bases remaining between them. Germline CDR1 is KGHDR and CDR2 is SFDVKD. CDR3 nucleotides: TGTGCCACCAGTGATTCAGATCCTATGCGGCCCCAGCATTTT. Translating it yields CATSDSDPMRPQHF.

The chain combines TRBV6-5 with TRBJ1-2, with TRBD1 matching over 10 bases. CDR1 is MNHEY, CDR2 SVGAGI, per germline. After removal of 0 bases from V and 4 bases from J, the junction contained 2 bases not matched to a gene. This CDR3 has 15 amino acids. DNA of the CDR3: TGTGCCAGCAGTTACTCGGGACAGGGGACCTATGGCTACACCTTC. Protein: CASSYSGQGTYGYTF.

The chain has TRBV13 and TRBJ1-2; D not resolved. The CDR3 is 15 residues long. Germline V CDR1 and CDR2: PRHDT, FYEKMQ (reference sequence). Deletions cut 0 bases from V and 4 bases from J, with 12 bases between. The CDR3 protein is CASSLGQGIFYGYTF. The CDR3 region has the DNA TGTGCCAGCAGCTTAGGGCAAGGTATATTCTATGGCTACACCTTC.

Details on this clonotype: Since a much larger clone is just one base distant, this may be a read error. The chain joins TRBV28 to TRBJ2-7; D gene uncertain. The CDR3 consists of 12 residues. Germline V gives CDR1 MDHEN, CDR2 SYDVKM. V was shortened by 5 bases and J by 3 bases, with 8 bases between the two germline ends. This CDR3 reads CASSQKFYEQYF. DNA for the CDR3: TGTGCCAGCAGTCAAAAGTTCTACGAGCAGTACTTC.

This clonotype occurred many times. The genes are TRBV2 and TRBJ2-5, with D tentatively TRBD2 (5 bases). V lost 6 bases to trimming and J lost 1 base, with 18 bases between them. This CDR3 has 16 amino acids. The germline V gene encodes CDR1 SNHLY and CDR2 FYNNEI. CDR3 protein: CASSRDIGGAQETQYF. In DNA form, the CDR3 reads TGTGCCAGCAGCCGCGACATAGGAGGCGCCCAAGAGACCCAGTACTTC.

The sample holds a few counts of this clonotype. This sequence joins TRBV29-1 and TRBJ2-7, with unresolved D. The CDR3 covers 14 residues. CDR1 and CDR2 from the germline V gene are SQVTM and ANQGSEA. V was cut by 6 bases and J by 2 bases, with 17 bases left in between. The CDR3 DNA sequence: TGCAGCGTGGAGAAATCTCAGAGAGCCTACGAGCAGTACTTC. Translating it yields CSVEKSQRAYEQYF.

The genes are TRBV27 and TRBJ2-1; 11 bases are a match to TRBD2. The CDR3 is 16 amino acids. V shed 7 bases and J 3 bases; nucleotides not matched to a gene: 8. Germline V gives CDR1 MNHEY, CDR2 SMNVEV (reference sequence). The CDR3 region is CASIGTSGDYYNEQFF. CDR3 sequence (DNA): TGTGCCAGCATCGGGACTAGCGGTGACTACTACAATGAGCAGTTCTTC.

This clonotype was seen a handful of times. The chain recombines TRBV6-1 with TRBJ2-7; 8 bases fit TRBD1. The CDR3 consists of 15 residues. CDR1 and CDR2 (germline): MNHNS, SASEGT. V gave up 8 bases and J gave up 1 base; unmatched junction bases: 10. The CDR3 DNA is TGTGCCAGCCAAGAATGGGACAGGATTTCCTACGAGCAGTACTTC. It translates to CASQEWDRISYEQYF.

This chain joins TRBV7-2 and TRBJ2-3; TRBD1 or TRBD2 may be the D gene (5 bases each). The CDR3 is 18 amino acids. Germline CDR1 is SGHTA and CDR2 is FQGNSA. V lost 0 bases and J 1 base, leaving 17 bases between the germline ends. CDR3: CASSLADSGAVGTDTQYF. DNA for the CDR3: TGTGCCAGCAGCTTAGCGGACTCCGGGGCGGTTGGCACAGATACGCAGTATTTT. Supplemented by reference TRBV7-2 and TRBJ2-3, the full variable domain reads GAGVSQSPSNKVTEKGKDVELRCDPISGHTALYWYRQSLGQGLEFLIYFQGNSAPDKSGLPSDRFSAERTGGSVSTLTIQRTQQEDSAVYLCASSLADSGAVGTDTQYFGPGTRLTVL.